A single sample gave rise to the 4 T cell receptor beta chains below, sequenced in a study of T cells in Graves' hyperthyroidism and ophthalmopathy. There were TCR beta CDR3 regions amplified from RNA transcripts. Primed by the HTBI set, a first-round RT-PCR was run on the TCR CDR3. TCRdb re-analysed the multiplex PCR reads in MiXCR, keeping a single row per CDR3 protein. The repertoire consists of more than 600,000 distinct CDR3 sequences, with about a sixth occurring once and the leading ten covering roughly 8%. Sequencing was carried out using blood. The receptors derive from a man between 18 and 29 years old with Graves' hyperthyroidism.

The chain links TRBV12-5 to TRBJ1-5, with TRBD1 matching over 7 bases. Trimming took 6 bases from V and 1 from J; bases not matched to a gene: 6. The length of the CDR3 is 15 residues. CDR1 is LGHNT and CDR2 is FRNRAP in the germline V gene. The CDR3 reads CASGFQGGSNQPQHF. Here the CDR3 DNA reads TGTGCTAGTGGCTTCCAGGGGGGAAGCAATCAGCCCCAGCATTTT. Drawing the rest from reference TRBV12-5 and TRBJ1-5, the complete variable domain is DARVTQTPRHKVTEMGQEVTMRCQPILGHNTVFWYRQTMMQGLELLAYFRNRAPLDDSGMPKDRFSAEMPDATLATLKIQPSEPRDSAVYFCASGFQGGSNQPQHFGDGTRLSIL.

This clonotype came up many times. The rearrangement links TRBV2 to TRBJ2-5, with D maybe TRBD1 (6 bases). From germline, CDR1 is SNHLY and CDR2 FYNNEI. This CDR3 has 15 residues. V was pared by 6 bases and J by 2 bases, with 16 bases between. CDR3 region: CASRALTGNQETQYF. CDR3 DNA sequence: TGTGCCAGCAGGGCCCTAACAGGGAATCAAGAGACCCAGTACTTC.

This clonotype was picked up many times. The chain recombines TRBV20-1 with TRBJ1-2; perhaps TRBD1 as D (6 bases). CDR1 DFQATT and CDR2 SNEGSKA come from the germline V gene (reference sequence). This CDR3 spans 12 amino acids. V was cut by 5 bases and J by 2 bases, with 9 bases left in between. CDR3 in DNA: TGCAGTGCTGATGACAGGAACTATGGCTACACCTTC. It yields the protein CSADDRNYGYTF.

This clonotype was seen many times. The V and J genes are TRBV30 and TRBJ1-1, with 11 positions matching TRBD1. V lost 3 bases, J lost 7 bases, and 7 bases stayed unmatched. There are 14 residues in the CDR3. In germline, CDR1 is GTSNPN, CDR2 SVGIG (reference sequence). The CDR3 DNA reads as TGTGCCTGGAGGGGGGACAGGGGGTCGGGTGAAGCTTTCTTT. It encodes CAWRGDRGSGEAFF.